The source of this T cell receptor (beta chain) is a study of cytomegalovirus exposure and HLA in healthy donors. Study-level background: Ancestry clustering placed about 80% of 300 to 400 genotyped donors in the Caucasian-associated cluster. Study-wide findings and caveats: Within the data, a cluster of highly shared sequence variants was likely a sequencing artifact.

Primers: 60 Vbeta forward and 13 Jbeta reverse. Sequencing was performed with immunoSEQ multiplex PCR; in TCRdb, only in-frame clones are kept and a portion is missing. The sample has some 150,000 clones, more than 70% seen once. The CDR3 is made up of 14 amino acids. Germline V lookup: CDR1 GTSNPN, CDR2 SVGIG (reference sequence). Trimming took 5 bases from V and 1 from J; bases not matched to a gene: 7. A remark on this clone: Its antigen is currently unknown.

This receptor was obtained from a male donor in good health and CMV-seronegative. Sequenced material: PBMCs. This rearrangement joins TRBV30 to TRBJ1-1, with TRBD1 matching over 7 bases. CDR3 sequence reads: CAWCTHRGNTEAFF. The CDR3 coding sequence is TGTGCCTGGTGTACCCACAGGGGGAACACTGAAGCTTTCTTT.